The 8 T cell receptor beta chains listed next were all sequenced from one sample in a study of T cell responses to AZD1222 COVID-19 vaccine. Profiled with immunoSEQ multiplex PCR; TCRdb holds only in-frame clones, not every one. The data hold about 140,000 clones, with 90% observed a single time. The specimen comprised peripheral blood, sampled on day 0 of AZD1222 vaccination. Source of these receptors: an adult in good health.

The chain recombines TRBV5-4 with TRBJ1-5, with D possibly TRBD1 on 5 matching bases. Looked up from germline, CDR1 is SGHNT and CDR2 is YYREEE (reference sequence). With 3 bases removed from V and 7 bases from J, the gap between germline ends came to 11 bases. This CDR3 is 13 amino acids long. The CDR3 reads CASSSGWGQPQHF. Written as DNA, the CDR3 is TGTGCCAGCAGCTCGGGGTGGGGGCAGCCCCAGCATTTT.

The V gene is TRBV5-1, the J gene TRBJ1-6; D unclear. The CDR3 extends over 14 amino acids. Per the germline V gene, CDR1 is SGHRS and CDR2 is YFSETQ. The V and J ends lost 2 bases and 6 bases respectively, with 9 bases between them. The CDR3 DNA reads TGCGCCAGCAGCTTCGGGGAGCGTAATTCACCCCTCCACTTT. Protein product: CASSFGERNSPLHF.

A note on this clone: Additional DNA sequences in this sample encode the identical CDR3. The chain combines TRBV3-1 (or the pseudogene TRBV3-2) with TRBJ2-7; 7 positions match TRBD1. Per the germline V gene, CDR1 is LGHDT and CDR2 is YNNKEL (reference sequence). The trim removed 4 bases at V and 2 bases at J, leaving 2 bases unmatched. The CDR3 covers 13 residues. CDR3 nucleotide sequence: TGTGCCAGCAGCCCCGGGACAGCCTACGAGCAGTACTTC. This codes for CASSPGTAYEQYF.

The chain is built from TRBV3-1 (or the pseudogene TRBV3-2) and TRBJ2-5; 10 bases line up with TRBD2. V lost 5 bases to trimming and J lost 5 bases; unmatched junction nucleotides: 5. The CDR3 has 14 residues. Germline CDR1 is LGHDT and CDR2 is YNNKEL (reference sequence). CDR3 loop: CASSSLAGAETQYF. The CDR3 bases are TGTGCCAGCAGCTCGCTAGCGGGAGCGGAGACCCAGTACTTC.

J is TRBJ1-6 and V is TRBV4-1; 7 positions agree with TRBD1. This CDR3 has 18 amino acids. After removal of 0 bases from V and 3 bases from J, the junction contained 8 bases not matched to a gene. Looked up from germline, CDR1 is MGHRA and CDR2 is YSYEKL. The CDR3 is CASSQDPQGDYYNSPLHF. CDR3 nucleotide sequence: TGCGCCAGCAGCCAAGACCCCCAGGGGGATTACTATAATTCACCCCTCCACTTT.

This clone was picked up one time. The CDR3 region is CASGGPSDGYGYTF. DNA of the CDR3: TGTGCCAGCGGGGGCCCAAGTGATGGGTATGGCTACACCTTC. The chain employs TRBV19 and TRBJ1-2, with D perhaps matching TRBD1 (6 bases). The germline gives CDR1 LNHDA, CDR2 SQIVND (reference sequence). The CDR3 sequence is 14 residues long. The V and J ends lost 9 bases and 5 bases respectively, with 19 bases between them.

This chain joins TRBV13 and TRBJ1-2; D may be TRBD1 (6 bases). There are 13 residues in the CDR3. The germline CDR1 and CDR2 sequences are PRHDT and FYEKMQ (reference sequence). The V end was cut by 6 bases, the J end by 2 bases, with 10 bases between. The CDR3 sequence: CASRYRANYGYTF. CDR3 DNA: TGTGCCAGCAGGTACAGGGCCAACTATGGCTACACCTTC.

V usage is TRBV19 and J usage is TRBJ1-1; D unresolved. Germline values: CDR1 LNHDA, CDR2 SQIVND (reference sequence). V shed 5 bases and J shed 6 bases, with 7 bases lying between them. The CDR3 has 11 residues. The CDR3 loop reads CASSAKAEAFF. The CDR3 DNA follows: TGTGCCAGTAGTGCTAAAGCTGAAGCTTTCTTT.